This T cell receptor beta chain was sequenced during a study of tumor-infiltrating lymphocytes in primary liver carcinoma. The germline gives CDR1 SNHLY, CDR2 FYNNEI. J gave up 3 bases and V 8 bases, and 7 bases lay outside the gene matches. This CDR3 contains 13 residues. Joint extraction of RNA and DNA used roughly 20-33 mg of bulk tissue that was unsorted. The input was about 490 ng total RNA; TCR beta cDNA was made from it with a constant-region primer. Three nested multiplex PCR rounds, a slightly modified ARM-PCR method, built the TCR beta libraries. The first two PCR rounds used TRBV1-TRBV30 forward primers with a C-beta reverse primer, roughly 11 cycles each. TCRdb re-derived calls from the multiplex PCR reads in MiXCR, one entry per CDR3 protein. The sample contains 65,000 to 90,000 distinct CDR3 sequences, around 70% of which appear only once. This clonotype occurred once.

Sequencing was done on a sample of liver tumor tissue from sampling region 1. Subset of the sample: tumor region T1, superior pole. V gene TRBV2 combines with J gene TRBJ2-7; 7 bases map to TRBD1. This receptor was obtained from a middle-aged man with primary liver carcinoma and hepatitis B virus infection. The CDR3 spells CASDRAPFYEQYF. CDR3 DNA sequence: TGTGCCAGCGACAGGGCCCCCTTCTACGAGCAGTACTTC.